The 3 T cell receptor beta chains presented below share a single source sample, sequenced in a study of blood T cell repertoires in COVID-19. Assay used: immunoSEQ multiplex PCR; TCRdb lists only in-frame clones, some missing. The table shows 70,000 to 80,000 clones, with about four fifths occurring only once. Sample: peripheral blood. These receptors originate from a human donor in a cohort sampled during active COVID-19.

The rearrangement uses TRBV28 and TRBJ1-2; 8 bases agree with TRBD1. There are 14 residues in the CDR3. Trimming took 5 bases from V and 8 from J; bases not matched to a gene: 10. Germline assignment: CDR1 MDHEN and CDR2 SYDVKM. In nucleotides, the CDR3 is TGTGCCAGCAGTATCAGGGGGCGTGTTAGCGGCTACACCTTC. This encodes CASSIRGRVSGYTF.

The rearrangement links TRBV2 to TRBJ1-6, with TRBD1 identical over 7 bases. Germline loops: CDR1 SNHLY, CDR2 FYNNEI. The junction had 4 bases not matched to a gene; V was cut back by 7 bases and J by 7 bases. There are 13 residues in the CDR3. In DNA form, the CDR3 reads TGTGCCAGCAACCGGGACAGAAATTCACCCCTCCACTTT. It specifies CASNRDRNSPLHF.

The CDR3 region has the DNA TGCGCCAGCAGCTTGAGGCTGACAGGGGCCGAGCAGTACTTC. Protein: CASSLRLTGAEQYF. This sequence joins TRBV5-1 and TRBJ2-7; 8 bases are shared with TRBD1. With 1 base clipped from V and 6 bases from J, the junction kept 6 bases outside the gene matches. Germline V lookup: CDR1 SGHRS, CDR2 YFSETQ. The CDR3 is 14 amino acids. The full variable domain, with the rest looked up from reference TRBV5-1 and TRBJ2-7, is KAGVTQTPRYLIKTRGQQVTLSCSPISGHRSVSWYQQTPGQGLQFLFEYFSETQRNKGNFPGRFSGRQFSNSRSEMNVSTLELGDSALYLCASSLRLTGAEQYFGPGTRLTVT.